In this sample, the clone carrying this TCR beta chain turned up a few times. The antigen remains undetermined. The data were taken from a study of regulatory T cells in long-lasting Graves disease. Overall study findings and caveats: TCR diversity was lower in persistent than newly diagnosed Graves' disease.

This CDR3 region has 15 residues. Trimming took 2 bases from V and 5 from J; bases not matched to a gene: 6. Germline CDR1 reads MDHEN; CDR2 reads SYDVKM. Arm-PCR of CDR3 regions and iRepertoire HTBI primers were used to build TCR beta libraries. TCRdb processed the multiplex PCR reads anew with MiXCR; each CDR3 protein has one entry. The sample has approximately 440,000 distinct CDR3 sequences, around 22% seen once. Time point in this sample: persistent/refractory GD, antithyroid drugs over 5 years with positive TRAb. PBMC RNA served as the TCR library source. An endocrinology department located in Xi'an, China, was where the patients came from.

The chain employs TRBV28 and TRBJ2-3; 8 nucleotides line up with TRBD2. The receptor's source is a female donor with Graves disease. The sequences come from peripheral blood mononuclear cells (PBMCs), collected when the disease was refractory, from a patient treated with antithyroid drugs. The CDR3 here is CASSLDRAGEDTQYF. In DNA form, the CDR3 reads TGTGCCAGCAGTTTAGACCGAGCGGGAGAAGATACGCAGTATTTT. Using reference TRBV28 and TRBJ2-3 for the parts outside the CDR3, the full variable domain is DVKVTQSSRYLVKRTGEKVFLECVQDMDHENMFWYRQDPGLGLRLIYFSYDVKMKEKGDIPEGYSVSREKKERFSLILESASTNQTSMYLCASSLDRAGEDTQYFGPGTRLTVL.